The clone carrying this TCR beta chain occurred a few times. What it binds is not known. The entry originates in a study of identical twins. Study conclusions and caveats: A lower insertion count was a feature of abundant cord blood beta clonotypes, with no such feature in memory repertoires. The study reached conclusions through statistical analysis that was cross-sectional, not following the same donors.

Through template switching, a universal primer site was introduced, and the cDNA contained unique molecular identifiers. TCRdb used MiXCR to reprocess the 5' RACE reads, holding one entry per CDR3 protein. The data contain 200,000 to 250,000 distinct CDR3 sequences, roughly 7.5% of them singletons. Healthy Caucasians supplied all donations. This sample was also put to use in a study of yellow fever vaccine responses in identical twins.

Sequencing was performed on CD8+ T cells sorted from blood. This sequence originates from a woman younger than 35 in good health.

As DNA, the CDR3 is TGTGCCACCAGTGACCGGGACAGACTCCCCTACAATGAGCAGTTCTTC. Translated: CATSDRDRLPYNEQFF. The genes are TRBV24-1 and TRBJ2-1, with 7 bases fitting TRBD1. The CDR3 is 16 residues long. V gave up 4 bases and J gave up 2 bases; unmatched junction bases: 7. From germline, CDR1 is KGHDR and CDR2 SFDVKD.